This entry describes one T cell receptor (beta chain). No DNA is shown, since the ends of the CDR3 on it are uncertain; the CDR3 is the one TCRdb lists. A total of 16 residues make up the CDR3, ends included. Investigators produced naive CD8 libraries from about 21,000 to 970,000 sorted cells, drawing on 10%, 30% or 50% RNA. TCRdb re-derived calls from the PCR reads in MiXCR, one entry per CDR3 protein. The repertoire includes around 480,000 distinct CDR3 sequences, about 25% of them detected once, and around 0.8% sits in the top ten. This sample was taken from a study of molecular identifiers for immune sequencing clone quantification.

The sequence came from a human donor in good health. Some libraries in this study had Jurkat cell RNA spiked in. The chain links TRBV12-3 or TRBV12-4 to TRBJ2-7; the table's D gene call, TRBD1, was not cross checked with the DNA. The sequenced sample was naive CD8+ T cells from blood, with Jurkat cell RNA spiked in. Subset indicated: FACS-sorted CD8+CD4-CCR7+CD45RA+ naive T cells. The CDR3 sequence: CASSTSGAGYSYEQYF.